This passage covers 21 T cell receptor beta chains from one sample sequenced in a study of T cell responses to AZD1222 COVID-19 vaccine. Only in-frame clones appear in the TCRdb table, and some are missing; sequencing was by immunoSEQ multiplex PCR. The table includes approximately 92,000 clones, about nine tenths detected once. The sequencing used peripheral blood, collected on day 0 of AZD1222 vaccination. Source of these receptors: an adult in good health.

CDR3 in DNA: TGTGCCAGCCCTGAAGCTTTCTTT. Protein: CASPEAFF. This rearrangement joins TRBV5-6 to TRBJ1-1; D unresolved. V lost 7 bases, J lost 6 bases, and 1 base lay in between. CDR3 length equals 8 residues. Germline V gene lookup returns CDR1 SGHDT and CDR2 YYEEEE. Based on the CDR3 plus reference TRBV5-6 and TRBJ1-1, the full variable domain is DAGVTQSPTHLIKTRGQQVTLRCSPKSGHDTVSWYQQALGQGPQFIFQYYEEEERQRGNFPDRFSGHQFPNYSSELNVNALLLGDSALYLCASPEAFFGQGTRLTVV.

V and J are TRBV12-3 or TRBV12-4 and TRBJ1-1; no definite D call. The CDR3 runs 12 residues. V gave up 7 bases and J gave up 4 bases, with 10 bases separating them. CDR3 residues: CASTSGATEAFF. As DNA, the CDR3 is TGTGCCAGCACAAGTGGCGCCACTGAAGCTTTCTTT.

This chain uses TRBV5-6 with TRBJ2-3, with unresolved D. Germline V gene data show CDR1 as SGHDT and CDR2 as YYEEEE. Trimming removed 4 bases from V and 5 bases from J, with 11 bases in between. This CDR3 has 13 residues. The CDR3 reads CASSPYRKDTQYF. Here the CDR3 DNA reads TGTGCCAGCAGCCCATATAGAAAAGATACGCAGTATTTT. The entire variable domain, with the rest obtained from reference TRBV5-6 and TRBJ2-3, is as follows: DAGVTQSPTHLIKTRGQQVTLRCSPKSGHDTVSWYQQALGQGPQFIFQYYEEEERQRGNFPDRFSGHQFPNYSSELNVNALLLGDSALYLCASSPYRKDTQYFGPGTRLTVL.

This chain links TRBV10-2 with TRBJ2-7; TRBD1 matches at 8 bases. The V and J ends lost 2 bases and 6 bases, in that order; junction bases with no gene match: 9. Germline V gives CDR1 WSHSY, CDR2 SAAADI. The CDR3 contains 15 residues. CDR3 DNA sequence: TGCGCCAGCAGTGAGAACCAGGGGGCGACGAGCGAGCAGTACTTC. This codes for CASSENQGATSEQYF.

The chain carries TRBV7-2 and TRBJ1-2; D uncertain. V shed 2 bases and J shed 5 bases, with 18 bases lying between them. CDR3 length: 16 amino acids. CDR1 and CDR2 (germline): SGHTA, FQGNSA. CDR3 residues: CASSLFQDSDVYGYTF. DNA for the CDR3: TGTGCCAGCAGCTTATTTCAAGATTCGGACGTATATGGCTACACCTTC.

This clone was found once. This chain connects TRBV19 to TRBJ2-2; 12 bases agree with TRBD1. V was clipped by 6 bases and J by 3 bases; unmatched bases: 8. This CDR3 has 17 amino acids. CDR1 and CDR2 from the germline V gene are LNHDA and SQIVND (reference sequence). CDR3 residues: CASSRDRGQGHTGELFF. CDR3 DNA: TGTGCCAGTAGCCGGGACAGGGGGCAAGGTCACACCGGGGAGCTGTTTTTT.

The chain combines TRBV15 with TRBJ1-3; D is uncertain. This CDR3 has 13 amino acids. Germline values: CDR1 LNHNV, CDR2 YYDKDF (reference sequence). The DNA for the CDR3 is TGTGCTTCTTTTGTCAGCTCTGGAAACACCATATATTTT. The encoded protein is CASFVSSGNTIYF. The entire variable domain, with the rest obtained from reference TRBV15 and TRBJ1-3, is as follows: DAMVIQNPRYQVTQFGKPVTLSCSQTLNHNVMYWYQQKSSQAPKLLFHYYDKDFNNEADTPDNFQSRRPNTSFCFLDIRSPGLGDTAMYLCASFVSSGNTIYFGEGSWLTVV.

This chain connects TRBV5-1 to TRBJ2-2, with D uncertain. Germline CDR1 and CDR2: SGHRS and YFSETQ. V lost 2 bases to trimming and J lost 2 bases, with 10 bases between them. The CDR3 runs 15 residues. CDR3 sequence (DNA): TGCGCCAGCAGCTTCTCCAGGAGTAACACCGGGGAGCTGTTTTTT. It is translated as CASSFSRSNTGELFF. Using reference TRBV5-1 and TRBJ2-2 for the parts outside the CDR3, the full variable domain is KAGVTQTPRYLIKTRGQQVTLSCSPISGHRSVSWYQQTPGQGLQFLFEYFSETQRNKGNFPGRFSGRQFSNSRSEMNVSTLELGDSALYLCASSFSRSNTGELFFGEGSRLTVL.

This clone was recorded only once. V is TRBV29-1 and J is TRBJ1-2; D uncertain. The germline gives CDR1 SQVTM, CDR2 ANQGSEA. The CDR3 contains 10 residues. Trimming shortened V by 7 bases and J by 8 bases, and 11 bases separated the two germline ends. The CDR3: CSALEDGYTF. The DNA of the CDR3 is TGCAGCGCCCTGGAGGACGGCTACACCTTC.

This CDR3 is CASSQDRDYGYTF. The CDR3 DNA sequence: TGTGCCAGCAGCCAAGACAGGGACTATGGCTACACCTTC. The rearrangement uses TRBV4-2 and TRBJ1-2, with a possible D match to TRBD1 (5 bases). The CDR3 is 13 residues long. Germline V lookup: CDR1 LGHNA, CDR2 YNFKEQ. V lost 0 bases and J 3 bases, leaving 5 bases between the germline ends.

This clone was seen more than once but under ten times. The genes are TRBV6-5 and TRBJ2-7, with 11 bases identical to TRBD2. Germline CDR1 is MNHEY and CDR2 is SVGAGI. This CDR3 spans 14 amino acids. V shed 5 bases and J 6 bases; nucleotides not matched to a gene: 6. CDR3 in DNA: TGTGCCAGCAGTCTACTAGCGGGGGCCCCCGAGCAGTACTTC. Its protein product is CASSLLAGAPEQYF.

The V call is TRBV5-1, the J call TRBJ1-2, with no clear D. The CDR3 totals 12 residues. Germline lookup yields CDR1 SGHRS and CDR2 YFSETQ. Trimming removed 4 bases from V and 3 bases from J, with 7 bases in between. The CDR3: CASSEDYYGYTF. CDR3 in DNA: TGCGCCAGCAGCGAGGACTACTATGGCTACACCTTC.

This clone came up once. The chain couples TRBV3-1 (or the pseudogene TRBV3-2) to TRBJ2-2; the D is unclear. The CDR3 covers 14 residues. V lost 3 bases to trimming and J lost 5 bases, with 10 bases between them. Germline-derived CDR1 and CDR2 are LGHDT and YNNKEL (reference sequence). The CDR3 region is CASSQGYGTGELFF. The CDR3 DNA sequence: TGTGCCAGCAGCCAGGGATACGGGACCGGGGAGCTGTTTTTT.

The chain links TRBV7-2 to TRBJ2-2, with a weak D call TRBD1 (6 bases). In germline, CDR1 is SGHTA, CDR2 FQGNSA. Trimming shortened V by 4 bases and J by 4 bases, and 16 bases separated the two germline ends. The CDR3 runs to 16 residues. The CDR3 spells CASSSRDISVTGELFF. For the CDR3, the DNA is TGTGCCAGCAGCTCCCGGGACATTAGCGTCACCGGGGAGCTGTTTTTT.

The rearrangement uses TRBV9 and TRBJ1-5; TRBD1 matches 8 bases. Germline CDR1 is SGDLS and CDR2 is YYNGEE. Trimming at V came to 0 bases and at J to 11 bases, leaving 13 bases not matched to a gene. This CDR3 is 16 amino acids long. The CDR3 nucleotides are TGTGCCAGCAGCGTAGGACCTCAGGGGGCTTTGGTAGCCCAGCATTTT. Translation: CASSVGPQGALVAQHF.

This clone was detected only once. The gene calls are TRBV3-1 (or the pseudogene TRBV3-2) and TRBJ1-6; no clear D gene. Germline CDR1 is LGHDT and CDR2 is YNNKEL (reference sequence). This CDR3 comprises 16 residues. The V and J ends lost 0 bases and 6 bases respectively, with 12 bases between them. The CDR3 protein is CASSQERSWGNSPLHF. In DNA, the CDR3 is TGTGCCAGCAGCCAAGAAAGGTCTTGGGGTAATTCACCCCTCCACTTT.

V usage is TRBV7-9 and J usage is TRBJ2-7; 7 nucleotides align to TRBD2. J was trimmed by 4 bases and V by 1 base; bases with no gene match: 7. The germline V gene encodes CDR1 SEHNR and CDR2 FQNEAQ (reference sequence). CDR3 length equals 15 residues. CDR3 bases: TGTGCCAGCAGCTTAGAAGGCGGGGGACGGTACGAGCAGTACTTC. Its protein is CASSLEGGGRYEQYF.

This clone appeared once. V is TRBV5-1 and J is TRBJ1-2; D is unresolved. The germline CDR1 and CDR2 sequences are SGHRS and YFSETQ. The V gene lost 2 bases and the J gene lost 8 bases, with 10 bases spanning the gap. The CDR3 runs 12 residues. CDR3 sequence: CASSFDGVGYTF. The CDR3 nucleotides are TGCGCCAGCAGCTTTGACGGGGTAGGCTACACCTTC.

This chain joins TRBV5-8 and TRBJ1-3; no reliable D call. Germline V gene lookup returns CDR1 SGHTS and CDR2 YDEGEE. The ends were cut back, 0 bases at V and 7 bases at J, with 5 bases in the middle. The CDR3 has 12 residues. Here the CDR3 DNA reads TGTGCCAGCAGCTTGGGGTGGAACACCATATATTTT. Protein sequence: CASSLGWNTIYF. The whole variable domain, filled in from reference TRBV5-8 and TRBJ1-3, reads EAGVTQSPTHLIKTRGQQATLRCSPISGHTSVYWYQQALGLGLQFLLWYDEGEERNRGNFPPRFSGRQFPNYSSELNVNALELEDSALYLCASSLGWNTIYFGEGSWLTVV.

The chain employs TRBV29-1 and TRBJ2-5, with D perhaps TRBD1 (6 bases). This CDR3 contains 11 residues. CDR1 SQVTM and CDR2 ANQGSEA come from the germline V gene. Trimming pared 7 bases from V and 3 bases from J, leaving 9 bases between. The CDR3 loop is CSARTEETQYF. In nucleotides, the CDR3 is TGCAGCGCAAGGACAGAAGAGACCCAGTACTTC.

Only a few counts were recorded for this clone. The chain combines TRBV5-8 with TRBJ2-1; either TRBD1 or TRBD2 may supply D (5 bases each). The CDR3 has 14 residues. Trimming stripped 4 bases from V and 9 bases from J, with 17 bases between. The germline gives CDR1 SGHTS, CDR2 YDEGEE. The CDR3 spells CASSVRGTFREQFF. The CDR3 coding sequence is TGTGCCAGCAGCGTGAGGGGTACGTTTCGTGAGCAGTTCTTC.